Sequencing of this T cell receptor beta chain was carried out in a study of human T cells and chemical hapten exposure. Background on the study: Weekly diphenylcyclopropenone doses were given to patients' scalps across the roughly 25-week study.

Time point: patch test 1, 2 weeks after DPC sensitization. The treatment was: therapeutic diphenylcyclopropenone sensitization with weekly scalp DPC. The germline V gene has CDR1 LGHNA and CDR2 YSLEER. CDR3 length: 13 residues. V dropped 3 bases and J dropped 8 bases, with 11 bases sitting between them. The table lists this clonotype with many counts. TCRdb reanalysed the RACE reads using MiXCR and keeps one entry per CDR3 protein. This repertoire shows about 340,000 distinct CDR3 sequences, around 7% found once; its top ten account for around 8.4%. The clonotype was recovered from a woman in her late teens or twenties with alopecia areata. Some clones in this sample may be carry-over from other donors' samples. The sample was whole blood, taken in connection with sensitization to the hapten diphenylcyclopropenone (DPC). The chain combines TRBV4-3 with TRBJ2-1, with D unclear. CDR3 in DNA: TGCGCCAGCAGCCAGGAACGTTACGATGAGCAGTTCTTC. Translating gives CASSQERYDEQFF.